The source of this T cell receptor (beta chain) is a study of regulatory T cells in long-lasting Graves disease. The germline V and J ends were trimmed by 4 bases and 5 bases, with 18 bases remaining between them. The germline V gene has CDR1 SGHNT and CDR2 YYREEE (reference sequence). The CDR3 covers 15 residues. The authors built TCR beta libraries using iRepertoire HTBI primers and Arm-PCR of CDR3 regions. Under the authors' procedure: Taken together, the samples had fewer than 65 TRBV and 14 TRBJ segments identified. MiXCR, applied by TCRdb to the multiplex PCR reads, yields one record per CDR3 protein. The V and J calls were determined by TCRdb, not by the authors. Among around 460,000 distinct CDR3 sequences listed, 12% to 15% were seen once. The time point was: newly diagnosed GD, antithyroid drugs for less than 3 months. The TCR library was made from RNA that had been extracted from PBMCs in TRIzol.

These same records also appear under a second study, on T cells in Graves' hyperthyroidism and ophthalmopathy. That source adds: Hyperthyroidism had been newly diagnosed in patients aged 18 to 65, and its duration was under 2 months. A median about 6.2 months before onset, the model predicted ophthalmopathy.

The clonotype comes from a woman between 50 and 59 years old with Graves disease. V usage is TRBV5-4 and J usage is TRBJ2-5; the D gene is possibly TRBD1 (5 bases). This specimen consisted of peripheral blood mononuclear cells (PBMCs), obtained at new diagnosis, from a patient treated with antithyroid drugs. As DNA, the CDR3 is TGTGCCAGCAGCCAATGGGTAGACAAGGGGGAGACCCAGTACTTC. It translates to CASSQWVDKGETQYF.